This T cell receptor beta chain was captured by sequencing in a study of blood T cell repertoires in COVID-19. The overall study: T cells, B-cell-depleted T cells, or PBMCs provided the cDNA or gDNA that served as material.

The V and J ends lost 7 bases and 7 bases respectively, with 14 bases between them. Germline lookup yields CDR1 MDHEN and CDR2 SYDVKM. The CDR3 has 13 residues. Using immunoSEQ multiplex PCR, the repertoire was profiled, and TCRdb retains in-frame clones only, with some absent. Among more than 200,000 clones listed, 75% to 85% were seen once. The V and J genes are TRBV28 and TRBJ1-5; D possibly corresponds to TRBD1 (5 bases). The sequenced sample was PBMCs or T cells enriched from blood (not recorded which). This receptor was identified in a middle-aged woman with acute COVID-19. CDR3 protein: CASTAQARQPQHF. DNA of the CDR3: TGTGCCAGCACCGCACAGGCGAGGCAGCCCCAGCATTTT.